This T cell receptor (beta chain) derives from a study of T cell responses to AZD1222 COVID-19 vaccine. TCRdb's table, derived via immunoSEQ multiplex PCR, lists solely in-frame clones and lacks some. The data contain some 150,000 clones, 75% to 90% of them seen just once; the ten biggest clones take up approximately 4%. Germline loops: CDR1 SGHTS, CDR2 YDEGEE. This CDR3 contains 17 residues. After removal of 0 bases from V and 0 bases from J, the junction contained 3 bases not matched to a gene. Material: peripheral blood, obtained 28 days after the second dose of the MenACWY control vaccine. This rearrangement joins TRBV5-8 to TRBJ2-6; 7 bases map to TRBD1. This clonotype was sampled from an adult who received the MenACWY meningococcal vaccine as a control. This CDR3 is CASSLGRDSSGANVLTF. Here the CDR3 DNA reads TGTGCCAGCAGCTTGGGCAGGGACAGCTCTGGGGCCAACGTCCTGACTTTC.